The subject of this entry is one TCR beta chain. These data belong to a study of cytomegalovirus exposure and HLA in healthy donors. Each donor was healthy, and each was a bone marrow donor. Vbeta (60) and Jbeta (13) primers were used in the PCR. Sequenced by immunoSEQ multiplex PCR; TCRdb stores in-frame clones only, minus some. The table for this sample gives around 50,000 clones. Material: PBMCs. This TCR was sampled from a female donor in good health and CMV-seronegative.

In nucleotides, the CDR3 is TGTGCCTGGAGCGCAGGACAGCGGGGGAATGAAGCTTTCTTT. Its translation: CAWSAGQRGNEAFF. The V gene is TRBV30, the J gene TRBJ1-1; maybe TRBD1 (6 bases). CDR3 length: 14 amino acids. Per the germline V gene, CDR1 is GTSNPN and CDR2 is SVGIG (reference sequence). V was clipped by 3 bases and J by 7 bases, with 18 bases between them.